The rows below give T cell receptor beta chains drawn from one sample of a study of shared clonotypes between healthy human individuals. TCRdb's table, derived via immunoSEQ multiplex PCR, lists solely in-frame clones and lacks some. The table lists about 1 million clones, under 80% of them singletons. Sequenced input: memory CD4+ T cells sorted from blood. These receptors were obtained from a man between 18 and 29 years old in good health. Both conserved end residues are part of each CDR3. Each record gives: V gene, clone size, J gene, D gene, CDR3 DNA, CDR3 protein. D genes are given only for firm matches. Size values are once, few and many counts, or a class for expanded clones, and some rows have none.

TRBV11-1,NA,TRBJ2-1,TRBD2,TGTGCCAGCAGCTTAGGTAAACTAGCGGGATACAATGAGCAGTTCTTC,CASSLGKLAGYNEQFF
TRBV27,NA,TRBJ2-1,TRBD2,TGTGCCAGCAGTCCTCGGGGGGAGAAAGGTGAGCAGTTCTTC,CASSPRGEKGEQFF
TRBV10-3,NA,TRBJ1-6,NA,TGTGCCATCAGTGAGTCGGACCACAGTTATTCACCCCTCCACTTT,CAISESDHSYSPLHF
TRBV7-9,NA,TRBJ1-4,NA,TGTGCCAGCAGCTTAGATGTAGGGGCAACTAATGAAAAACTGTTTTTT,CASSLDVGATNEKLFF
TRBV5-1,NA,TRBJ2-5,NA,TGCGCCAGCTCGGGGCTAGACCTGGAGACCCAGTACTTC,CASSGLDLETQYF
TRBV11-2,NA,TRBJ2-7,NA,TGTGCCAGCAGCTTAGATAGGGGGTCCTACGAGCAGTACTTC,CASSLDRGSYEQYF
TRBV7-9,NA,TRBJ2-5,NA,TGTGCCAGCAGCTTAAGGGGGGCCCTGCAAGAGACCCAGTACTTC,CASSLRGALQETQYF
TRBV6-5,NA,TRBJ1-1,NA,TGTGCCAGCACGCGGGGAACCTACACTGAAGCTTTCTTT,CASTRGTYTEAFF
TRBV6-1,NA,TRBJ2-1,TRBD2,TGTGCCAGCAGTAGCGGGAGAAACGGTGAGCAGTTCTTC,CASSSGRNGEQFF
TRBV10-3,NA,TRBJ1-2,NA,TGTGCCATCAGTGATGGAGGGGACTTACACTATGGCTACACCTTC,CAISDGGDLHYGYTF
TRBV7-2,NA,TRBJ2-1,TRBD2,TGTGCCAGCAGGGGACTAGCGGGAGCATACAATGAGCAGTTCTTC,CASRGLAGAYNEQFF
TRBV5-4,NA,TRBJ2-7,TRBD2,TGTGCCAGCAGCGCAAGCGGGAGCTCCTACGAGCAGTACTTC,CASSASGSSYEQYF
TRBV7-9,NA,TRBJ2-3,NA,TGTGCCAGCAGCTTAGCCCTAGGGAGGACAGATACGCAGTATTTT,CASSLALGRTDTQYF
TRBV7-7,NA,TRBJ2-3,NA,TGTGCTAGCAGCTCCACGTTCGGGGGAGATACGCAGTATTTT,CASSSTFGGDTQYF
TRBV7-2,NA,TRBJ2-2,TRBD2,TGTGCCAGCAGCTTAGGCGGGGGGGCCGGCGGGGAGCTGTTTTTT,CASSLGGGAGGELFF
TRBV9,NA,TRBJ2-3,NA,TGTGCCAGCAGCCCGAGGACAGACCTTAGCACAGATACGCAATATTTT,CASSPRTDLSTDTQYF
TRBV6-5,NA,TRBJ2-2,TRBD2,TGTGCCAGCAGCACTAGCGAGACCGGGGAGCTGTTTTTT,CASSTSETGELFF
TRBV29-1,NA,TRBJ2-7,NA,TGCAGCGTCGGGATTTGGGCTAGCGATGGGGAGCAGTACTTC,CSVGIWASDGEQYF
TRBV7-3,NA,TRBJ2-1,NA,TGTGCCAGCAGCTCTGCGCGGGAAGGCCCCTACAATGAGCAGTTCTTC,CASSSAREGPYNEQFF
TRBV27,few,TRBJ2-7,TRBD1,TGTGCCAGCAGTTTATGGATAGACAGGGGTGGGAACGAGCAGTACTTC,CASSLWIDRGGNEQYF
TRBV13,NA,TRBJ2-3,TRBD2,TGTGCCAGCAGCTTACGAGCGGGAGGCCAGACAGATACGCAGTATTTT,CASSLRAGGQTDTQYF
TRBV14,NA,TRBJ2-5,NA,TGTGCCAGCAGCCAAGATCGTCTAAATGTGCACTTC,CASSQDRLNVHF
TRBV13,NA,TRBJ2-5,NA,TGTGCCAGCAGCTCGAAATCCGGGCCCCAAGAGACCCAGTACTTC,CASSSKSGPQETQYF
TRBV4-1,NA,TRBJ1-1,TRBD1,TGCGCCAGCAGCCCGGGACAGTTAATGAACACTGAAGCTTTCTTT,CASSPGQLMNTEAFF
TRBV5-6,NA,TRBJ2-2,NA,TGTGCCAGCACCCCGTGGGAGCTACCCGGCGGGGAGCTGTTTTTT,CASTPWELPGGELFF
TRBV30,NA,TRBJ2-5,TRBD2,TGTGCCTGGGCGGGGGGATCAGAGACCCAGTACTTC,CAWAGGSETQYF
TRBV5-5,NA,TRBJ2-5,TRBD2,TGTGCCAGCAGCCCTGGGTTGGGACTAGCGGCTTCCAGACGGGGAGAGACCCAGTACTTC,CASSPGLGLAASRRGETQYF
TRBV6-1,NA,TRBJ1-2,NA,TGTGCCAGCAGTGAACCGGCAGGGAATGGCTACACCTTC,CASSEPAGNGYTF
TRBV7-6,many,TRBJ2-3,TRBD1,TGTGCCAGCAGCTTAGACTTAGGGGGCAACACAGATACGCAGTATTTT,CASSLDLGGNTDTQYF
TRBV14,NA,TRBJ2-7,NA,TGTGCCAGCAGCCAAGAAGCAGTGGTGCAGTACTTC,CASSQEAVVQYF
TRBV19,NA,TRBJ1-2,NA,TGTGCCAGTAGTGCTTTCGGCGCCGAAAACTATGGCTACACCTTC,CASSAFGAENYGYTF
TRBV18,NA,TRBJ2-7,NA,TGTGCCAGCTCACCGAGGGGCCTTGAATACGAGCAGTACTTC,CASSPRGLEYEQYF
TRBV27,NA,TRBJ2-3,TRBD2,TGTGCCAGCAGTTTCCTGCATCGGCGGGGGGGCTCAGATACGCAGTATTTT,CASSFLHRRGGSDTQYF
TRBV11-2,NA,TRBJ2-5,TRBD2,TGTGCCAGCAGCTTAGGGGTCCTAGCGGGGGGTACCCAAGAGACCCAGTACTTC,CASSLGVLAGGTQETQYF
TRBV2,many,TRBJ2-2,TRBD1,TGTGCCAGCGGGACAGGGTCGAACACCGGGGAGCTGTTTTTT,CASGTGSNTGELFF
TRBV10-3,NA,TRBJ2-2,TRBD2,TGTGCCATCAGGCGGCTAGCGGGGAACACCGGGGAGCTGTTTTTT,CAIRRLAGNTGELFF
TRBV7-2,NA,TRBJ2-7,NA,TGTGCCAGCAGCGGGGCGGTCAACGAGCAGTACTTC,CASSGAVNEQYF
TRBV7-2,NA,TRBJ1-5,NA,TGTGCCAGCAGCTCGACGGGAGGCGATCAGCCCCAGCATTTT,CASSSTGGDQPQHF
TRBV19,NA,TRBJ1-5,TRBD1,TGTGCCAGTAGTATAGAACAGGGGACTGGCAATCAGCCCCAGCATTTT,CASSIEQGTGNQPQHF
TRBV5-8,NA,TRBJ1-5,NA,TGTGCCACTACCAAACAAGGGGGAGGCAATCAGCCCCAGCATTTT,CATTKQGGGNQPQHF
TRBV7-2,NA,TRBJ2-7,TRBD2,TGTGCCAGTGACTGGGCGGGAGGACCAAACTACGAGCAGTACTTC,CASDWAGGPNYEQYF
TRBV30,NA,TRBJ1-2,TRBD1,TGTGCCTGGAGTGCCACGAGAACCCGGGACAGGGAGTGGGGCTATGGCTACACCTTC,CAWSATRTRDREWGYGYTF
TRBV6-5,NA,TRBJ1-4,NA,TGTGCCAGCAGTTACCAGGGTGGTGAAAAACTGTTTTTT,CASSYQGGEKLFF
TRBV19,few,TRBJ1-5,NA,TGTGCCAGTAGTTCCCACAGAGGCAATCAGCCCCAGCATTTT,CASSSHRGNQPQHF
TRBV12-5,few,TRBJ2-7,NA,TGTGCTAGTGGTTCAAGACCCCTTCTGGACGAGCAGTACTTC,CASGSRPLLDEQYF
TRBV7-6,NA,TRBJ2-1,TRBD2,TGTGCCAGCAGCTTAGCGGCTAGCGGGAGTCTTGAGCAGTTCTTC,CASSLAASGSLEQFF
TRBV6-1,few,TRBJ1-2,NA,TGTGCCAGCAGTGAAAAATGGGGTGGGGTCTATGGCTACACCTTC,CASSEKWGGVYGYTF
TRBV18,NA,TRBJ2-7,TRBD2,TGTGCCAGCTCACCACGCGGGAGAAACGACGAGCAGTACTTC,CASSPRGRNDEQYF
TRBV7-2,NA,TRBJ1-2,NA,TGTGCCAGCAGCCACGGGTCGGGCTATGGCTACACCTTC,CASSHGSGYGYTF
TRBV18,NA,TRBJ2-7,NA,TGTGCCAGCTCCCCGAGGGTACAGTACGAGCAGTACTTC,CASSPRVQYEQYF
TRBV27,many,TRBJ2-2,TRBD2,TGTGCCAGCATGTCGGTAGTTAGCGGGAGTTCCGCCGGGGAGCTGTTTTTT,CASMSVVSGSSAGELFF
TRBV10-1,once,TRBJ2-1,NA,TGCGCCAGCAGCACAGGGCGCTTTGAGCAGTTCTTC,CASSTGRFEQFF
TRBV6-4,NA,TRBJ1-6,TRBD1,TGTGCCAGCAGTGACAGGACAGGGAATTCACCCCTCCACTTT,CASSDRTGNSPLHF
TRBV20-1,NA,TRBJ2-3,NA,TGCAGTGCGCGTACAGATACGCAGTATTTT,CSARTDTQYF
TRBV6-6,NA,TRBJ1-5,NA,TGTGCCAGCACCTCTGGGCAGTCTAGCAATCAGCCCCAGCATTTT,CASTSGQSSNQPQHF
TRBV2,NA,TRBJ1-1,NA,TGTGCCAGCAGTGAGGGTACAACGAACACTGAAGCTTTCTTT,CASSEGTTNTEAFF
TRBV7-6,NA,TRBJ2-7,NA,TGTGCCAGCAGCTTTTTTTTGCCTCAGGCAGGAACCTACGAGCAGTACTTC,CASSFFLPQAGTYEQYF
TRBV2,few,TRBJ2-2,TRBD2,TGTGCCAGCATCCGGGGGGGAGTCAGCACCGGGGAGCTGTTTTTT,CASIRGGVSTGELFF